These T cell receptor beta chains were read from a single sample in a study of response to subunit inactivated influenza vaccine. TCRdb itself ran the RT-PCR reads through MiXCR, one entry per CDR3 protein. The sample records fewer than 600,000 distinct CDR3 sequences, approximately 7.8% being singletons. Sequenced material: PBMCs from blood, taken less than 30 months after vaccination. These receptors were obtained from a man between 50 and 75 years old who received an inactivated influenza vaccine. The conserved cysteine and the conserved F or W are not part of the CDR3 here. The order of the fields is D gene, clone size, V gene, J gene, CDR3 protein. D genes are given only for firm matches. Some rows mark clone size as missing; the rest say once, few, many or name a class of expanded clone.

>-|many|TRBV20-1|TRBJ2-1
SVVELTEQF
>TRBD2|-|TRBV4-3|TRBJ2-1
ASRSSGSNEQF
>-|many|TRBV10-3|TRBJ2-3
AISERGTDTQY
>-|many|TRBV5-5|TRBJ2-1
ASSLSLGDNEQF
>-|many|TRBV18|TRBJ1-4
ASSRGFNEKLF
>TRBD2|many|TRBV15|TRBJ2-1
ATSRDPGLGLYNEQF
>-|few|TRBV10-3|TRBJ2-3
AISESDTTDTQY
>TRBD1|many|TRBV7-9|TRBJ1-2
ASSFAGGYGYT
>TRBD1|-|TRBV28|TRBJ2-7
ASSLKAGTGRRYEQY
>TRBD2|many|TRBV4-2|TRBJ2-1
ASSQDPSGSKPNEQF
>TRBD2|-|TRBV5-5|TRBJ2-7
ASSLGGLAGPPVRQQY
>TRBD2|few|TRBV12-3/TRBV12-4|TRBJ2-1
ASSLGLAGAHEQF
>TRBD2|few|TRBV27|TRBJ2-2
ASSPGTSGGRELF
>-|many|TRBV3-1|TRBJ2-1
ASSLVGEKNEQF